This TCR beta chain derives from a study of CXCR3-negative and CXCR3-positive naive CD8 T cells (dated by TCRdb to about 2019). For the study in its entirety: In total, 110 million to 150 million TRB reads were obtained, corresponding to roughly 1.5 +/- 0.3 million reads per library. The diversity and physicochemical repertoire analyses included more than nine donors pooled from two independent experiments. For the TRBV-TRBJ cluster analysis, the naive subsets came from about five donors, while the memory cells came from 3 donors. What the research found in general, with its limitations: Because CXCR3 expression was partially decreased after cryopreservation, freshly isolated PBMCs were used for most assays. Comparably high repertoire diversity was found in both naive subsets, whereas much lower repertoire diversity was found in memory CD8+ T cells. Surface CD5, linked to self-reactivity in mice, was comparable between naive subsets; TCR interaction strength was therefore also inferred from TRB CDR3 physicochemical properties. TRBV-TRBJ usage was similar between naive CXCR3-negative and CXCR3-positive cells from the same donor, while memory cells showed distinct patterns. TRB CDR3s from CXCR3-positive naive cells showed higher hydrophobicity (lower Kidera factor 4), lower energy, and higher strength and volume indices than CXCR3-negative naive cells.

Each CD8+ T cell subset was flow-sorted in triplicate, and 300,000 to 350,000 cells per subset were placed directly into RLT lysis buffer. Naive CD8+ T cells were defined stringently as CD45RO-CCR7+CD27+CD95- to exclude memory contaminants. Using standard density gradient centrifugation, peripheral blood mononuclear cells were isolated from buffy coats. A FACSAria III was used to flow-sort naive CD8+ T cells into CXCR3-negative and CXCR3-positive populations. Total RNA was extracted from sorted cells with an RNeasy Mini Kit. The sequencer was a NextSeq 550. The Human TCR Profiling Kit (MiLaboratory) was used to prepare UMI-labeled 5' RACE TRB cDNA libraries. The full amount of extracted RNA was used for cDNA synthesis, and the full amount of resulting cDNA was used for PCR amplification. Libraries were prepared in parallel with an identical number of PCR cycles. As for how the authors treated the data: About 52,000 +/- 9,100 unique UMI-labeled TRB cDNA molecules per library were extracted with MIGEC and MiXCR, with at least two reads per UMI required. An average of approximately 40,000 +/- 10,000 functional in-frame TRB CDR3 nucleotide clonotypes without stop codons was found per library. After downsampling to 5000 UMI-labeled TRB molecules per sample, diversity metrics, including normalized Shannon-Wiener and Chao1, were computed in VDJtools. VDJtools was used to calculate clonotype-size-weighted physicochemical properties of the central five CDR3 residues, namely interaction energy, strength, volume and Kidera factor 4. Each CDR3 protein sequence appears as one entry after TCRdb reprocessed the reads, and no DNA is included. These V and J calls originate from TCRdb's pipeline instead of the authors' own analysis. The sample's table lists a count of under 150,000 distinct CDR3 sequences. Together, the top ten hold around 0.44% of the sample.

The CDR3 runs 17 residues from the cysteine to the phenylalanine. No DNA is recorded. The germline V gene supplies CDR1 SQVTM and CDR2 ANQGSEA. For this clonotype: The antigen it binds to is not known.

The sequence is built from TRBV29-1 and TRBJ2-1; as DNA is missing, the TRBD2 call by TCRdb cannot be tested. The sequence was collected from a human donor in good health. Some clones in this sample may be carry-over from other donors' samples. Source material: naive CXCR3+ CD8+ T cells from blood. Per the publication, the cell subset or site label means: CD45RO-CCR7+CD27+CD95- naive CD8+ T cells expressing CXCR3 (TNR3+). This receptor carries the CDR3 CSAVRTSGGSSDNEQFF.